This T cell receptor (beta chain) appears in the sequencing data of a study of T cells in localized non-small cell lung cancer. The V and J ends lost 5 bases and 4 bases respectively, with 8 bases between them. The CDR3 is made up of 13 amino acids. Germline-derived CDR1 and CDR2 are MNHNY and SVGAGI (reference sequence). Notes on the study in general: Longer overall survival was linked to higher blood T cell density.

Data came from immunoSEQ multiplex PCR; TCRdb stores just in-frame clones and leaves some out. In the table there are some 49,000 clones, about four fifths of which are singletons. Of note for this clone: What it binds is unknown.

The chain couples TRBV6-6 to TRBJ2-2, with D uncertain. The sequencing here drew on peripheral blood mononuclear cells, taken before any cancer treatment. This TCR was recovered from a man between 35 and 75 years old with stage III lung adenocarcinoma. CDR3 in amino acids: CASSLDSTGELFF. CDR3 nucleotides: TGTGCCAGCAGTCTAGACTCCACCGGGGAGCTGTTTTTT.